One sample yielded the 6 T cell receptor beta chains listed below, sequenced in a study of T cell repertoires in cytomegalovirus infection. TCRdb reprocessed the reads with MiXCR, giving one entry per CDR3 protein. The sample carries about half a million distinct CDR3 sequences, around 35% recorded once. No antigen has been identified for these receptors. The sequences come from cultured PBMCs, collected from culture after CMV antigen stimulation. The receptors here all came from a human donor in good health (CMV status not recorded). Some clones in this sample may be carry-over from other donors' samples.

This clonotype was counted only a few times. The chain joins TRBV7-3 to TRBJ2-1; the D gene is possibly TRBD2 (5 bases). CDR3 length: 15 residues. V was pared by 3 bases and J by 0 bases, with 9 bases between. Germline CDR1 is SGHTA and CDR2 is FQGTGA. For the CDR3, the DNA is TGTGCCAGCAGCTTTAATAGCGCCTCCTACAATGAGCAGTTCTTC. Translation gives CASSFNSASYNEQFF.

Comment on this clonotype: A much larger clonotype is one base distant, so this may be a read error. This chain joins TRBV6-8 and TRBJ2-2; D unresolved. The germline V and J ends were trimmed by 7 bases and 1 base, with 7 bases remaining between them. The CDR3 is made up of 13 amino acids. The germline V gene has CDR1 MNHGY and CDR2 SAAAGT. The CDR3 spells CASNLQNTGELFF. The CDR3, as DNA: TGTGCCAGCAACTTACAGAACACCGGGGAGCTGTTTTTT.

V is TRBV12-3 or TRBV12-4 and J is TRBJ1-1; a weak D match, TRBD1 (5 bases). V was pared by 6 bases and J by 1 base, with 12 bases between. The CDR3 is 14 amino acids. CDR3: CASSLRGTNTEAFF. In DNA, the CDR3 is TGTGCCAGCAGCCTTCGGGGGACGAACACTGAAGCTTTCTTT.

This clonotype has only a few counts. The rearrangement uses TRBV7-2 and TRBJ2-2, with D possibly being TRBD1 or TRBD2 (5 bases each). The CDR3 consists of 16 residues. CDR1 and CDR2 from the germline V gene are SGHTA and FQGNSA. The V end was cut by 5 bases, the J end by 0 bases, with 13 bases between. As DNA, the CDR3 is TGTGCCAGCAGCGCCCGACAGAGGGCGAACACCGGGGAGCTGTTTTTT. Protein: CASSARQRANTGELFF.

A few counts support this clonotype. The rearrangement uses TRBV25-1 and TRBJ1-2; 8 bases match TRBD1. Germline-derived CDR1 and CDR2 are MGHDK and SYGVNS. Germline trimming cut 4 bases from V and 4 bases from J; bases unmatched to any gene: 8. This CDR3 has 15 amino acids. CDR3 residues: CASSVSLGQGYGYTF. The CDR3 region has the DNA TGTGCCAGCAGTGTTTCGCTAGGACAGGGCTATGGCTACACCTTC.

This clonotype has a handful of counts. The rearrangement joins TRBV7-9 to TRBJ1-1, with D unclear. The CDR3 consists of 13 residues. Trimming took off 4 bases at V and 1 base at J, with 7 bases between the two ends. Germline values: CDR1 SEHNR, CDR2 FQNEAQ (reference sequence). CDR3 sequence: CASSSAENTEAFF. DNA of the CDR3: TGTGCCAGCAGCTCCGCAGAGAACACTGAAGCTTTCTTT.